This passage covers 10 T cell receptor beta chains from one sample sequenced in a study of siplizumab effects on memory and regulatory T cells. Produced via immunoSEQ multiplex PCR; TCRdb's table is partial and in-frame only. Among roughly 93,000 clones listed, about 95% were seen once. Sequenced input: non-Treg CD4+ T cells sorted from blood. The source is a human donor in good health.

This clone has just a few counts. V is TRBV7-8 and J is TRBJ2-7; D not resolved. Per germline, CDR1 SGHVS and CDR2 FQNEAQ. V lost 5 bases, J lost 0 bases, and 14 bases lay in between. The CDR3 contains 15 residues. CDR3 in DNA: TGTGCCAGCAGCCCTCGGGCTTGGGGCTCCTACGAGCAGTACTTC. Residues: CASSPRAWGSYEQYF.

V and J are TRBV28 and TRBJ1-1; no firm D call. Germline CDR1 reads MDHEN; CDR2 reads SYDVKM. CDR3 size: 14 residues. Deletions cut 3 bases from V and 12 bases from J, with 20 bases between. The CDR3 region is CASSFSGLRRITFF. The CDR3 bases are TGTGCCAGCAGTTTCTCCGGGCTGAGGAGAATAACTTTCTTT.

The V and J genes are TRBV7-8 and TRBJ1-5; 11 bases map to TRBD1. The CDR3 runs 14 residues. CDR1 is SGHVS, CDR2 FQNEAQ, per germline. Trimming cost V 3 bases and J 6 bases; bases outside gene matches: 1. The CDR3 loop is CASSLDRGLQPQHF. The CDR3 DNA reads TGTGCCAGCAGCTTGGACAGGGGGCTTCAGCCCCAGCATTTT.

V and J are TRBV6-5 and TRBJ2-3, with D tentatively TRBD1 (6 bases). Trimming stripped 4 bases from V and 2 bases from J, with 13 bases between. The CDR3 has 15 amino acids. The germline V gene encodes CDR1 MNHEY and CDR2 SVGAGI. Written as DNA, the CDR3 is TGTGCCAGCAGTTGGGGGCAGGGATACACAGATACGCAGTATTTT. Protein product: CASSWGQGYTDTQYF.

The chain recombines TRBV7-6 with TRBJ2-5; 9 nucleotides line up with TRBD2. This CDR3 spans 19 amino acids. Germline values: CDR1 SGHVS, CDR2 FNYEAQ. With V trimmed by 5 bases and J by 3 bases, 19 bases remained unmatched. CDR3 nucleotides: TGTGCCAGCAGCGGGAGGGCACCACGCGGGAGGGCCAGGGAAGAGACCCAGTACTTC. Its protein product is CASSGRAPRGRAREETQYF.

The gene calls are TRBV28 and TRBJ1-2; the match to TRBD1 covers 8 bases. After removal of 7 bases from V and 4 bases from J, the junction contained 8 bases not matched to a gene. Germline V CDR1 and CDR2: MDHEN, SYDVKM. The CDR3 loop spans 14 amino acids. The DNA for the CDR3 is TGTGCCAGCACCCTGGGACAGGCGAGCTATGGCTACACCTTC. This translates into CASTLGQASYGYTF.

The chain recombines TRBV6-5 with TRBJ2-1, with 7 bases identical to TRBD2. This CDR3 comprises 16 residues. V shed 2 bases and J 6 bases; nucleotides not matched to a gene: 10. The germline CDR1 and CDR2 sequences are MNHEY and SVGAGI. The CDR3 is CASSYGRDLRFNEQFF. Written as DNA, the CDR3 is TGTGCCAGCAGTTACGGGAGGGACCTACGATTCAATGAGCAGTTCTTC.

The sample holds one count of this clone. The chain is built from TRBV5-1 and TRBJ1-2; possibly TRBD1 for D (6 bases). Germline loops: CDR1 SGHRS, CDR2 YFSETQ. The CDR3 contains 13 residues. V lost 3 bases and J 6 bases, leaving 12 bases between the germline ends. The CDR3 DNA sequence: TGCGCCAGCAGCTCGTTGACAGGCGATGGCTACACCTTC. As protein: CASSSLTGDGYTF.

This chain uses TRBV7-8 with TRBJ2-3, with D maybe TRBD2 (6 bases). Trimming pared 3 bases from V and 3 bases from J, leaving 16 bases between. Germline loops: CDR1 SGHVS, CDR2 FQNEAQ. The CDR3 length is 16 residues. In nucleotides, the CDR3 is TGTGCCAGCAGCTTTAACGTGGGCGGGAATACAGATACGCAGTATTTT. Translating gives CASSFNVGGNTDTQYF.

This chain joins TRBV9 and TRBJ1-2; D gene uncertain. Trimming stripped 0 bases from V and 6 bases from J, with 15 bases between. This CDR3 comprises 15 residues. Germline CDR1 is SGDLS and CDR2 is YYNGEE. The CDR3: CASSVEVSPRDGYTF. CDR3 DNA: TGTGCCAGCAGCGTAGAGGTCAGTCCCCGAGATGGCTACACCTTC.